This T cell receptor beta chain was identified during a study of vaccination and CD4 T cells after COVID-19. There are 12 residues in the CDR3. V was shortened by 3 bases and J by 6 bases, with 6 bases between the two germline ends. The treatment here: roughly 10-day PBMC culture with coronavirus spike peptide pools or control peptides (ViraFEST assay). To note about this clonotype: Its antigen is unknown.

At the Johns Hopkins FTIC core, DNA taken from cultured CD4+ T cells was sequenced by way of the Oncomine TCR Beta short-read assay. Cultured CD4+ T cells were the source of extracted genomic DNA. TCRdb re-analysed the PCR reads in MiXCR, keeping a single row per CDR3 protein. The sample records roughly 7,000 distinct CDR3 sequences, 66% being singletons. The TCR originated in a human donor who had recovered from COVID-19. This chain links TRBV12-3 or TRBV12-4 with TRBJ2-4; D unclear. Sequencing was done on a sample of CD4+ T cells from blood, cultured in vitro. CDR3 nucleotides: TGTGCCAGCAGTTTGGGTAGAAACATTCAGTACTTC. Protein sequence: CASSLGRNIQYF.